This passage covers 19 T cell receptor beta chains from one sample sequenced in a study of blood T cell repertoires in COVID-19. Measured with immunoSEQ multiplex PCR; TCRdb has only the in-frame clones, and not every one. The data hold roughly 120,000 clones, with approximately 85% observed a single time. The sequencing input was peripheral blood. The receptor source for this set is a woman of 80 years or more with COVID-19, enrolled during active disease.

This chain links TRBV7-8 with TRBJ1-5; D might be TRBD1 (6 bases). Trimming left V 5 bases short and J 0 bases short, with 20 bases between. This CDR3 has 18 residues. Germline V lookup: CDR1 SGHVS, CDR2 FQNEAQ. In nucleotides, the CDR3 is TGTGCCAGCAGCCTGTCGCAAGGGGGATACATTAGCAATCAGCCCCAGCATTTT. Its translation: CASSLSQGGYISNQPQHF.

The chain uses TRBV15 and TRBJ1-3, with a tentative D call TRBD1 (5 bases). The CDR3 spans 14 residues. Germline V CDR1 and CDR2: LNHNV, YYDKDF (reference sequence). Between the trimmed V and J ends, which lost 5 bases and 4 bases, there was a span of 12 bases. The CDR3 nucleotides are TGTGCCACCAGCGGCAGGGATTCCGGAAACACCATATATTTT. It specifies CATSGRDSGNTIYF.

The chain is built from TRBV9 and TRBJ1-1, with 7 bases matching TRBD1. V lost 2 bases, J lost 3 bases, and 10 bases stayed unmatched. The CDR3 has 16 residues. CDR1 and CDR2 from the germline V gene are SGDLS and YYNGEE. CDR3 DNA: TGTGCCAGCAGCGTCCCCCGCGACAGGGTGGACACTGAAGCTTTCTTT. This translates into CASSVPRDRVDTEAFF.

The rearrangement uses TRBV6-2 or TRBV6-3 and TRBJ2-5; a weak D match, TRBD2 (6 bases). Germline values: CDR1 MNHEY, CDR2 SVGEGT. The CDR3 consists of 14 residues. V lost 5 bases, J lost 5 bases, and 15 bases lay in between. The CDR3 here is CASSPPGEWETQYF. Written as DNA, the CDR3 is TGTGCCAGCAGTCCCCCGGGGGAGTGGGAGACCCAGTACTTC.

This chain uses TRBV28 with TRBJ1-1; D remains unclear. V shed 3 bases and J shed 6 bases, with 14 bases lying between them. Germline CDR1 reads MDHEN; CDR2 reads SYDVKM. The CDR3 totals 14 residues. The CDR3 bases are TGTGCCAGCAGTTTCCAGGAGTGGAGGGCTGAAGCTTTCTTT. Translation gives CASSFQEWRAEAFF.

This sequence joins TRBV28 and TRBJ2-1; TRBD2 matches 8 bases. The CDR3 has 16 residues. The V gene end was trimmed by 2 bases and the J gene end by 2 bases; junction bases not matched to a gene: 5. Germline V gene sequence: CDR1 MDHEN, CDR2 SYDVKM. The chain's CDR3 is CASSLGAGGPYNEQFF. CDR3 coding DNA: TGTGCCAGCAGTTTAGGGGCGGGGGGCCCCTACAATGAGCAGTTCTTC.

J is TRBJ2-1 and V is TRBV11-2, with 8 nucleotides matching TRBD2. CDR1 and CDR2 from the germline V gene are SGHAT and FQNNGV. The junction had 13 bases not matched to a gene; V was cut back by 7 bases and J by 8 bases. CDR3 size: 15 residues. The CDR3 region has the DNA TGTGCCAGCACAAACCGGGGGGGACCTTCCGATGAGCAGTTCTTC. It yields the protein CASTNRGGPSDEQFF.

V is TRBV20-1 and J is TRBJ1-1; D gene uncertain. The CDR3 has 14 amino acids. CDR1 and CDR2 (germline): DFQATT, SNEGSKA (reference sequence). V gave up 3 bases and J gave up 4 bases, with 15 bases separating them. In DNA, the CDR3 is TGCAGTGCTAGTTTTCTTGTGAGAGGCACTGAAGCTTTCTTT. Translation: CSASFLVRGTEAFF.

The chain combines TRBV4-1 with TRBJ1-4; perhaps TRBD1 as D (6 bases). The V gene lost 1 base and the J gene lost 0 bases, with 15 bases spanning the gap. The germline V gene encodes CDR1 MGHRA and CDR2 YSYEKL. This CDR3 is 18 amino acids long. The CDR3 DNA reads TGCGCCAGCAGCCAAGTCGGGTTTCGACAGGCAACTAATGAAAAACTGTTTTTT. Translating gives CASSQVGFRQATNEKLFF.

The chain recombines TRBV5-1 with TRBJ2-7, with 8 nucleotides matching TRBD1. J gave up 6 bases and V 0 bases, and 5 bases lay outside the gene matches. Germline CDR1 SGHRS, CDR2 YFSETQ. The CDR3 covers 14 residues. The chain's CDR3 is CASSLGQGKGEQYF. The CDR3 coding sequence is TGCGCCAGCAGCTTGGGACAGGGGAAGGGCGAGCAGTACTTC.

This clone was seen once. The chain employs TRBV28 and TRBJ1-3, with D unresolved. Per the germline V gene, CDR1 is MDHEN and CDR2 is SYDVKM. V lost 3 bases, J lost 0 bases, and 15 bases lay in between. The CDR3 has 17 residues. The CDR3 DNA is TGTGCCAGCAGTTTCCTTTCGGGAGGAACCTCTGGAAACACCATATATTTT. Its translation is CASSFLSGGTSGNTIYF.

The chain has TRBV28 and TRBJ2-7; 9 bases line up with TRBD1. The CDR3 is 13 amino acids. The junction had 6 bases not matched to a gene; V was cut back by 8 bases and J by 4 bases. Germline V gives CDR1 MDHEN, CDR2 SYDVKM. CDR3 region: CASGTGTTYEQYF. CDR3 nucleotides: TGTGCCAGCGGGACAGGGACAACTTACGAGCAGTACTTC.

The chain has TRBV19 and TRBJ2-1, with 12 bases identical to TRBD2. The germline gives CDR1 LNHDA, CDR2 SQIVND (reference sequence). Unmatched junction bases numbered 8, after V lost 7 bases and J lost 10 bases. The CDR3 consists of 14 residues. CDR3 sequence reads: CASNPSGRAQEQFF. CDR3 in DNA: TGTGCCAGTAACCCTAGCGGGAGGGCCCAGGAGCAGTTCTTC.

Comments on this clone: Compared with germline, one end of the junction differs, possibly owing to a read error. The chain couples TRBV7-7 to TRBJ2-5, with D perhaps matching TRBD2 (5 bases). This CDR3 has 15 residues. CDR1 is SSHAT, CDR2 FNYEAQ, per germline (reference sequence). In nucleotides, the CDR3 is TGTGCTAGCAGCTTAGATACGGGGATGGCAGAGACCCAGTACTTC. This translates into CASSLDTGMAETQYF.

The gene calls are TRBV21-1 and TRBJ2-2; the table's D gene call, TRBD1, was not cross checked with the DNA. TRBV21-1 is reported as a pseudogene. The CDR3 runs to 16 residues. CDR3 in amino acids: CASNPPTGPFTGELFF. CDR3 in DNA: TGTGCCAGCAACCCTCCGACAGGGCCTTTCACCGGGGAGCTGTTTTTT.

The V and J genes are TRBV28 and TRBJ1-5; possibly TRBD1 for D (5 bases). This CDR3 is 16 amino acids long. V lost 6 bases, J lost 0 bases, and 15 bases lay in between. Germline CDR1 is MDHEN and CDR2 is SYDVKM. The CDR3 nucleotides are TGTGCCAGCAGGCGGGGCAGTGGATCTAGCAATCAGCCCCAGCATTTT. The encoded protein is CASRRGSGSSNQPQHF.

This chain uses TRBV25-1 with TRBJ1-2; D gene ambiguous. CDR1 and CDR2 from the germline V gene are MGHDK and SYGVNS. The length of the CDR3 is 15 residues. V was cut by 3 bases and J by 4 bases, with 15 bases left in between. The CDR3 region is CASSDLAASVYGYTF. As DNA, the CDR3 is TGTGCCAGCAGTGACCTCGCGGCCAGCGTCTATGGCTACACCTTC.

A note on this clone: At one end, the junction sequence differs from germline, possibly due to a read error. The chain carries TRBV18 and TRBJ2-1; D remains unclear. CDR3 length equals 17 residues. The germline gives CDR1 KGHSH, CDR2 LQKENI. The CDR3 region is CASSPRELLSSYNEQFF. As DNA, the CDR3 is TGTGCCAGCTCCCCACGAGAATTGTTGAGCTCCTACAATGAGCAGTTCTTC.

The V gene is TRBV12-3 or TRBV12-4, the J gene TRBJ2-7; D possibly corresponds to TRBD2 (6 bases). This CDR3 region has 12 residues. V was shortened by 2 bases and J by 7 bases, with 9 bases between the two germline ends. Here the CDR3 reads CASSLMAGEQYF. DNA of the CDR3: TGTGCCAGCAGTTTAATGGCGGGGGAGCAGTACTTC.